In this sample, the clone carrying this T cell receptor (beta chain) turned up many times. The antigen is undetermined. This entry is derived from a study of Ad26.COV2.S vaccination and SARS-CoV-2 variants. For the study at large: Donor got 5x10^10 or 1x10^11 viral particles of Ad26.COV2.S. General study points: It was found that vaccine and placebo recipients had similar non-spike TCR breadth.

This table comes from immunoSEQ multiplex PCR, and its TCRdb copy is limited to in-frame clones, with some not included. Here the sample spans 380,000 or so clones, 80% to 90% being singletons. V was pared by 5 bases and J by 4 bases, with 14 bases between. Germline CDR1 reads LNHNV; CDR2 reads YYDKDF (reference sequence). The CDR3 loop spans 14 amino acids. Regarding treatment: about 20 received Ad26.COV2.S at low or high dose, single or two shots; about 5 received placebo; per-sample allocation not given. On day 63 after the first injection, vaccine and placebo recipients gave samples. Donation came from an adult in Boston who was aged 18-55 years. Expression of Wuhan-strain SARS-CoV-2 spike came from the Ad26 vector that formed the vaccine.

The chain employs TRBV15 and TRBJ1-1, with D uncertain. The material was peripheral blood, obtained in a trial of Ad26.COV2.S vaccine versus placebo. This TCR derives from a person between 18 and 65 years old who received the Ad26.COV2.S COVID-19 vaccine or a placebo. The CDR3 DNA sequence: TGTGCCACCAGCCTCGCCAATTCTGGCACTGAAGCTTTCTTT. It specifies CATSLANSGTEAFF.